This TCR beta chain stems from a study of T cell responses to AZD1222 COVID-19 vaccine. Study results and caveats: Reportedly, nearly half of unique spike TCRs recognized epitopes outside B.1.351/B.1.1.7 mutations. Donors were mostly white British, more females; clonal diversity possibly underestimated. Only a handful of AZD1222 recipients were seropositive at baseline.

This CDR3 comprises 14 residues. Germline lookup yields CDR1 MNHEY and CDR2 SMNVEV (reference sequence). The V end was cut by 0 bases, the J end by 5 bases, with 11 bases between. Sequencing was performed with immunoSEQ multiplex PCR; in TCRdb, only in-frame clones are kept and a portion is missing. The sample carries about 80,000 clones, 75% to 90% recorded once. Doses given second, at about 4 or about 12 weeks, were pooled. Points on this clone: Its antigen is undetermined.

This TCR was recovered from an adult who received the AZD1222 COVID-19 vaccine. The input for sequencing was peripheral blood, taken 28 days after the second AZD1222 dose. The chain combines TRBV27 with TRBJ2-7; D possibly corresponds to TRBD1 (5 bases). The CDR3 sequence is CASSLSYVGDEQYF. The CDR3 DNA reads TGTGCCAGCAGTTTATCCTATGTAGGGGACGAGCAGTACTTC.